The 28 T cell receptor beta chains below all came from one sample that was sequenced in a study of T cell clonotyping in hematopoietic cell transplantation. Clones were sequenced by immunoSEQ multiplex PCR, and TCRdb holds only the in-frame ones, with some missing. Counted here are more than 10,000 clones, 90% occurring once; the ten biggest clones make up about 1.3%. Sequenced input: peripheral blood mononuclear cells. The receptors originated from a young man in good health. Some clones in this sample may be carry-over from other donors' samples.

The chain recombines TRBV5-1 with TRBJ1-5; D remains unclear. CDR3 size: 14 residues. The germline V gene encodes CDR1 SGHRS and CDR2 YFSETQ. The V and J ends lost 0 bases and 0 bases respectively, with 4 bases between them. CDR3 nucleotide sequence: TGCGCCAGCAGCTTGGGCCATAGCAATCAGCCCCAGCATTTT. This sequence encodes CASSLGHSNQPQHF.

The chain employs TRBV5-1 and TRBJ1-1, with D hard to call. V gave up 4 bases and J gave up 0 bases, with 19 bases separating them. There are 17 residues in the CDR3. Germline values: CDR1 SGHRS, CDR2 YFSETQ. This CDR3 is CASSPSFGVSLNTEAFF. For the CDR3, the DNA is TGCGCCAGCAGCCCATCCTTCGGGGTCTCTTTGAACACTGAAGCTTTCTTT.

V gene TRBV6-5 combines with J gene TRBJ2-7, with a weak D call TRBD1 (5 bases). Looked up from germline, CDR1 is MNHEY and CDR2 is SVGAGI. The germline V and J ends were trimmed by 6 bases and 2 bases, with 11 bases remaining between them. The CDR3 length is 13 residues. In nucleotides, the CDR3 is TGTGCCAGCAGGACCACAGGTACCTACGAGCAGTACTTC. This translates into CASRTTGTYEQYF.

The chain joins TRBV4-2 to TRBJ2-5, with D hard to call. The V end was cut by 0 bases, the J end by 2 bases, with 1 base between. The length of the CDR3 is 12 residues. Germline V gene data show CDR1 as LGHNA and CDR2 as YNFKEQ. In DNA, the CDR3 is TGTGCCAGCAGCCAAGAACAAGAGACCCAGTACTTC. Amino acids: CASSQEQETQYF.

This clone was found a few times. V is TRBV6-1 and J is TRBJ1-2, with D maybe TRBD1 (5 bases). V shed 6 bases and J shed 3 bases, with 14 bases lying between them. Germline V gene data show CDR1 as MNHNS and CDR2 as SASEGT. This CDR3 is 14 amino acids long. The CDR3 sequence is CASRPAGVDYGYTF. CDR3 DNA sequence: TGTGCCAGCAGACCGGCGGGGGTGGACTATGGCTACACCTTC.

This clone occurred once. The chain couples TRBV6-1 to TRBJ2-7; no definite D call. V was trimmed by 1 base and J by 3 bases, leaving 13 bases between them. The CDR3 runs to 15 residues. CDR1 is MNHNS, CDR2 SASEGT, per germline. The CDR3 DNA reads as TGTGCCAGCAGTGAAGGGGCAGGCGGAAACTACGAGCAGTACTTC. The encoded protein is CASSEGAGGNYEQYF.

The chain has TRBV5-1 and TRBJ2-1; 12 bases map to TRBD2. Germline CDR1 and CDR2: SGHRS and YFSETQ. V gave up 2 bases and J gave up 7 bases; unmatched junction bases: 13. The CDR3 totals 18 residues. CDR3 DNA: TGCGCCAGCAGCTTTCTAGCGGGAGGGCCCGAGGGGGTGAATGAGCAGTTCTTC. This gives the protein CASSFLAGGPEGVNEQFF.

This clone was found a few times. The chain carries TRBV11-2 and TRBJ2-3; 11 bases match TRBD2. Per germline, CDR1 SGHAT and CDR2 FQNNGV. The CDR3 extends over 16 amino acids. V was clipped by 5 bases and J by 1 base; unmatched bases: 5. CDR3 sequence: CASSPTSGRGTDTQYF. CDR3 DNA: TGTGCCAGCAGCCCTACTAGCGGGAGAGGCACAGATACGCAGTATTTT.

The chain couples TRBV5-8 to TRBJ2-7; D uncertain. The CDR3 runs 14 residues. Trimming left V 4 bases short and J 5 bases short, with 16 bases between. Per germline, CDR1 SGHTS and CDR2 YDEGEE. CDR3: CASSPKDYSHEQYF. The CDR3 DNA sequence: TGTGCCAGCAGCCCCAAGGATTATTCCCACGAGCAGTACTTC.

This clone has just a few counts. The V call is TRBV20-1, the J call TRBJ1-1, with TRBD1 matching over 8 bases. Germline V gene lookup returns CDR1 DFQATT and CDR2 SNEGSKA (reference sequence). With V trimmed by 5 bases and J by 10 bases, 6 bases remained unmatched. This CDR3 is 11 amino acids long. This CDR3 reads CSARQGPGAFF. CDR3 nucleotide sequence: TGCAGTGCTCGACAGGGGCCTGGAGCTTTCTTT.

This chain joins TRBV2 and TRBJ2-1, with 8 bases identical to TRBD1. CDR1 SNHLY and CDR2 FYNNEI come from the germline V gene. J was trimmed by 4 bases and V by 8 bases; bases with no gene match: 13. This CDR3 has 16 amino acids. This chain's CDR3 is CASPATGTGRYNEQFF. The CDR3 DNA is TGTGCCAGCCCGGCTACCGGGACAGGAAGATACAATGAGCAGTTCTTC.

This chain connects TRBV25-1 to TRBJ2-2; a possible D gene is TRBD2 (5 bases). This CDR3 spans 13 amino acids. Germline CDR1 reads MGHDK; CDR2 reads SYGVNS. The V end was cut by 8 bases, the J end by 4 bases, with 11 bases between. The CDR3 protein is CASARRATGELFF. CDR3 bases: TGTGCCAGCGCCCGGCGGGCCACCGGGGAGCTGTTTTTT.

CDR3 nucleotides: TGTGCCAGCAGTGGAGGGACAGGGGTCGGTGAAAAACTGTTTTTT. This codes for CASSGGTGVGEKLFF. The V and J genes are TRBV2 and TRBJ1-4; 10 bases fit TRBD1. J was trimmed by 7 bases and V by 4 bases; bases with no gene match: 6. Germline V gene lookup returns CDR1 SNHLY and CDR2 FYNNEI. The CDR3 loop spans 15 amino acids.

The chain links TRBV2 to TRBJ1-5, with unresolved D. The germline V and J ends were trimmed by 1 base and 3 bases, with 4 bases remaining between them. Germline V gene data show CDR1 as SNHLY and CDR2 as FYNNEI. The CDR3 loop spans 13 amino acids. DNA for the CDR3: TGTGCCAGCAGTGAAGGGCACAATCAGCCCCAGCATTTT. The encoded protein is CASSEGHNQPQHF.

This rearrangement joins TRBV6-5 to TRBJ2-7, with D maybe TRBD2 (6 bases). This CDR3 is built from 13 residues. In germline, CDR1 is MNHEY, CDR2 SVGAGI. The germline V and J ends were trimmed by 8 bases and 0 bases, with 11 bases remaining between them. CDR3 residues: CASLYGSSYEQYF. The CDR3 coding sequence is TGTGCCAGCCTTTACGGGAGCTCCTACGAGCAGTACTTC.

The chain links TRBV25-1 to TRBJ1-4; TRBD1 might be the D (5 bases). In germline, CDR1 is MGHDK, CDR2 SYGVNS. V lost 5 bases, J lost 8 bases, and 12 bases lay in between. This CDR3 comprises 13 residues. As DNA, the CDR3 is TGTGCCAGCAGTTTCAGGGTGGGAGAAAAACTGTTTTTT. Encoded protein: CASSFRVGEKLFF.

Remarks on this clone: Other DNA variants within this sample encode the same CDR3. Here the CDR3 reads CASSLAGGLETQYF. CDR3 sequence (DNA): TGCGCCAGCAGCCTCGCTGGGGGGCTAGAGACCCAGTACTTC. The chain links TRBV5-1 to TRBJ2-5; D is tentatively TRBD1 or TRBD2 (6 bases each). Germline V gives CDR1 SGHRS, CDR2 YFSETQ. The CDR3 consists of 14 residues. Trimming stripped 4 bases from V and 4 bases from J, with 14 bases between.

The chain has TRBV27 and TRBJ2-2; perhaps TRBD1 as D (5 bases). The length of the CDR3 is 16 residues. The V end lost 3 bases, the J end lost 7 bases, and 18 bases lay between the germline ends. Germline CDR1 is MNHEY and CDR2 is SMNVEV (reference sequence). The CDR3 bases are TGTGCCAGCAGTTTCTTAGGGGCAGTCCGCATCGGGGAGCTGTTTTTT. Protein sequence: CASSFLGAVRIGELFF.

The V and J genes are TRBV19 and TRBJ1-6; no firm D call. V was pared by 2 bases and J by 7 bases, with 18 bases between. Germline V gene lookup returns CDR1 LNHDA and CDR2 SQIVND (reference sequence). The CDR3 spans 17 residues. The CDR3 region has the DNA TGTGCCAGTAGTATACGGGTCCGAGGCGGGGAAAATTCACCCCTCCACTTT. This translates into CASSIRVRGGENSPLHF.

The chain has TRBV6-5 and TRBJ2-1; 10 bases agree with TRBD1. The CDR3 contains 15 residues. From germline, CDR1 is MNHEY and CDR2 SVGAGI. The V gene end was trimmed by 6 bases and the J gene end by 8 bases; junction bases not matched to a gene: 10. This chain's CDR3 is CASSPLTGGSDEQFF. Written as DNA, the CDR3 is TGTGCCAGCAGCCCGCTGACAGGGGGCTCGGATGAGCAGTTCTTC.

The V gene is TRBV20-1, the J gene TRBJ2-7; the D is unclear. The CDR3 loop spans 11 amino acids. The germline V gene encodes CDR1 DFQATT and CDR2 SNEGSKA (reference sequence). V was shortened by 6 bases and J by 4 bases, with 10 bases between the two germline ends. Written as DNA, the CDR3 is TGCAGTGCCCTAAAAGGGTACGAGCAGTACTTC. Protein sequence: CSALKGYEQYF.

This clone was seen a single time. The chain carries TRBV5-1 and TRBJ2-1, with D uncertain. The CDR3 runs 15 residues. Germline V CDR1 and CDR2: SGHRS, YFSETQ. Trimming shortened V by 0 bases and J by 1 base, and 8 bases separated the two germline ends. The CDR3 coding sequence is TGCGCCAGCAGCTTGGTTGGGGTTTCCTACAATGAGCAGTTCTTC. As protein: CASSLVGVSYNEQFF. The variable domain in full, completed from reference TRBV5-1 and TRBJ2-1, reads KAGVTQTPRYLIKTRGQQVTLSCSPISGHRSVSWYQQTPGQGLQFLFEYFSETQRNKGNFPGRFSGRQFSNSRSEMNVSTLELGDSALYLCASSLVGVSYNEQFFGPGTRLTVL.

The V and J genes are TRBV15 and TRBJ1-2, with D unclear. Trimming removed 0 bases from V and 4 bases from J, with 12 bases in between. This CDR3 is built from 15 residues. CDR1 is LNHNV and CDR2 is YYDKDF in the germline V gene (reference sequence). As DNA, the CDR3 is TGTGCCACCAGCAGAGATTCGGCAGTGCTCTATGGCTACACCTTC. This encodes CATSRDSAVLYGYTF.

This clone is a singleton in its sample. The CDR3 here is CASKEEGGMSWNYTF. DNA for the CDR3: TGTGCCAGTAAGGAGGAGGGGGGGATGTCCTGGAACTACACCTTC. The genes are TRBV19 and TRBJ1-2, with D perhaps TRBD1 (6 bases). Trimming stripped 7 bases from V and 10 bases from J, with 25 bases between. This CDR3 region has 15 residues. CDR1 LNHDA and CDR2 SQIVND come from the germline V gene (reference sequence).

This clone was found once. The rearrangement uses TRBV7-9 and TRBJ2-7, with TRBD2 identical over 8 bases. After removal of 5 bases from V and 5 bases from J, the junction contained 8 bases not matched to a gene. Germline V gene lookup returns CDR1 SEHNR and CDR2 FQNEAQ (reference sequence). This CDR3 has 14 residues. The CDR3 loop reads CASSRRTSNHEQYF. The CDR3 DNA reads TGTGCCAGCAGCCGCCGGACTAGCAACCACGAGCAGTACTTC.

The chain has TRBV19 and TRBJ2-3; D is perhaps TRBD1 (5 bases). CDR1 and CDR2 (germline): LNHDA, SQIVND (reference sequence). The CDR3 is 13 amino acids. Trimming left V 7 bases short and J 4 bases short, with 12 bases between. CDR3 amino acids: CASTNSGPDTQYF. As DNA, the CDR3 is TGTGCCAGTACTAATTCAGGGCCAGATACGCAGTATTTT.

The chain couples TRBV18 to TRBJ1-2; tentative D call: TRBD1 (6 bases). V shed 3 bases and J shed 4 bases, with 12 bases lying between them. Germline V CDR1 and CDR2: KGHSH, LQKENI. CDR3 length equals 14 residues. CDR3 DNA sequence: TGTGCCAGCTCACCGCCGGACAGTTTCTATGGCTACACCTTC. Its translation is CASSPPDSFYGYTF.

The chain joins TRBV11-2 to TRBJ2-3; D remains unclear. Trimming removed 6 bases from V and 6 bases from J, with 13 bases in between. CDR3 length equals 13 residues. Germline loops: CDR1 SGHAT, CDR2 FQNNGV. The CDR3 DNA follows: TGTGCCAGCAGACAATACGTAGGGGATACGCAGTATTTT. It translates to CASRQYVGDTQYF.